This T cell receptor (beta chain) was sequenced in a study of identifying expanded T cells in peripheral blood. With 6 bases removed from V and 5 bases from J, the gap between germline ends came to 17 bases. This CDR3 spans 14 amino acids. Per germline, CDR1 SNHLY and CDR2 FYNNEI. This table comes from immunoSEQ multiplex PCR, and its TCRdb copy is limited to in-frame clones, with some not included. The sample includes about 100,000 clones, about 91% of them seen just once. Specimen: blood. This chain joins TRBV2 and TRBJ2-7, with D unresolved. The TCR sequence derives from a person between 18 and 75 years old in good health. The CDR3 is CASSLTFRDNEQYF. CDR3 DNA sequence: TGTGCCAGCAGCTTAACATTTAGGGATAACGAGCAGTACTTC.